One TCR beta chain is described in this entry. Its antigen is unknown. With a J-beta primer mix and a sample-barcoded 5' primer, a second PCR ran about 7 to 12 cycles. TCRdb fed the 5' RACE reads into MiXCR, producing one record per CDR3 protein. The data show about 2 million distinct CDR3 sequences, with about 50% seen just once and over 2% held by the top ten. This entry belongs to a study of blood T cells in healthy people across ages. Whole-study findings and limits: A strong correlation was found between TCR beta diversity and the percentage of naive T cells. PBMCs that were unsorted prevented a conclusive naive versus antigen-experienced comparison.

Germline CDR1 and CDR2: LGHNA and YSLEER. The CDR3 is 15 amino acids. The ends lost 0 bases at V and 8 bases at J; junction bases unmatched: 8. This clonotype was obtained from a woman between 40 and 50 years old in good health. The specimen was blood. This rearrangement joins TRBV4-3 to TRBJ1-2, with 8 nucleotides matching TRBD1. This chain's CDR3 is CASSQDGTGARGYTF. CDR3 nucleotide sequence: TGCGCCAGCAGCCAAGACGGGACAGGAGCTCGGGGCTACACCTTC.